This record looks at one T cell receptor beta chain sequence and its context. Its specificity is unknown. This record belongs to a study of brain metastases from non-small cell lung cancer. Study-wide points: T-cell infiltration was lower in brain metastases than primaries (P < 0.001). Brain metastases shared most TCR repertoire with primaries, with sparse T cells. In about 60% of brain metastases, T-cell clones were expanded compared with matched primary tumors.

Measured with immunoSEQ multiplex PCR; TCRdb has only the in-frame clones, and not every one. The sample contains about 2,600 clones, over 75% of which appear only once. CDR1 and CDR2 (germline): LGHNA, YNFKEQ. V was clipped by 2 bases and J by 5 bases, with 10 bases between them. The CDR3 contains 14 residues. Sequenced: primary lung tumor tissue. The rearrangement joins TRBV4-2 to TRBJ2-1; the D gene is possibly TRBD2 (5 bases). The source is a donor aged 40 or over with non-small cell lung cancer. The CDR3 region is CASSQMGAHNEQFF. The CDR3, as DNA: TGTGCCAGCAGCCAAATGGGAGCTCACAATGAGCAGTTCTTC.